Listed below are T cell receptor beta chains from one sample, sequenced in a study of CD8+CD57+ T cells in acquired aplastic anemia. TCRdb reprocessed the reads via MiXCR and lists one record per CDR3 protein. The sample carries 400,000 to 450,000 distinct CDR3 sequences, roughly 68% recorded once. Sequencing was carried out using sorted CD4+, CD8+, or CD8+CD57+ T cells (not recorded which) from PBMCs. All receptors come from a human donor in good health, serving as a control. CDR3s include the opening cysteine and the closing phenylalanine or tryptophan. D genes are given only for firm matches. Size tells how often a clone was seen (once, few, many) or the class of an expanded clone, and some rows leave it out.

v_call: TRBV20-1; d_call: TRBD2; j_call: TRBJ2-3; clone_size: -; cdr3_aa: CSAVKRGGPDTQYF; cdr3_nt: TGCAGTGCTGTGAAGCGGGGGGGCCCAGATACGCAGTATTTT
v_call: TRBV5-8; d_call: -; j_call: TRBJ1-2; clone_size: many; cdr3_aa: CASSLDGTQGYGYTF; cdr3_nt: TGTGCCAGCAGCTTGGACGGGACTCAGGGATATGGCTACACCTTC
v_call: TRBV4-1; d_call: -; j_call: TRBJ2-1; clone_size: many; cdr3_aa: CASSRSGVSSYNEQFF; cdr3_nt: TGCGCCAGCAGCAGAAGTGGGGTGAGCTCCTACAATGAGCAGTTCTTC
v_call: TRBV5-1; d_call: -; j_call: TRBJ1-1; clone_size: -; cdr3_aa: CASSLSGIMNEAFF; cdr3_nt: TGCGCCAGCAGCTTATCGGGGATCATGAATGAAGCTTTCTTT
v_call: TRBV7-9; d_call: TRBD2; j_call: TRBJ2-2; clone_size: -; cdr3_aa: CASSIGTRGGTGELFF; cdr3_nt: TGTGCCAGCAGTATCGGGACTCGCGGGGGTACCGGGGAGCTGTTTTTT
v_call: TRBV2; d_call: -; j_call: TRBJ2-7; clone_size: -; cdr3_aa: CASSPRLDGGEEYF; cdr3_nt: TGTGCCAGCAGCCCCCGCCTGGACGGCGGTGAGGAGTACTTC
v_call: TRBV6-5; d_call: -; j_call: TRBJ2-6; clone_size: few; cdr3_aa: CASSRESSGANVLTF; cdr3_nt: TGTGCCAGCAGTAGAGAGAGCTCTGGGGCCAACGTCCTGACTTTC
v_call: TRBV20-1; d_call: TRBD2; j_call: TRBJ2-5; clone_size: -; cdr3_aa: CSAKGLTGLAQETQYF; cdr3_nt: TGCAGCGCCAAGGGACTAACGGGGCTAGCCCAAGAGACCCAGTACTTC
v_call: TRBV7-2; d_call: -; j_call: TRBJ2-5; clone_size: -; cdr3_aa: CASSPALGVAKHYYF; cdr3_nt: TGTGCCAGCAGCCCAGCACTGGGAGTTGCCAAGCACTACTACTTC
v_call: TRBV7-2; d_call: -; j_call: TRBJ1-2; clone_size: -; cdr3_aa: CASSFSQSRSHRYTF; cdr3_nt: TGTGCCAGCAGCTTCTCCCAAAGTCGTTCACATCGCTACACCTTC
v_call: TRBV20-1; d_call: -; j_call: TRBJ2-7; clone_size: -; cdr3_aa: CSAGTEARNEQYF; cdr3_nt: TGCAGTGCGGGGACCGAAGCGAGGAACGAGCAGTACTTC
v_call: TRBV7-9; d_call: TRBD2; j_call: TRBJ2-7; clone_size: -; cdr3_aa: CASSTPFPSGGAEF; cdr3_nt: TGTGCCAGCAGCACCCCCTTCCCTAGCGGGGGGGCTGAGTTC
v_call: TRBV7-2; d_call: TRBD1; j_call: TRBJ2-7; clone_size: -; cdr3_aa: CASGTGLYEQYF; cdr3_nt: TGTGCCAGCGGGACAGGGCTTTACGAGCAGTACTTC
v_call: TRBV7-2; d_call: TRBD2; j_call: TRBJ2-3; clone_size: few; cdr3_aa: CAWNGAGGPLLTDTQYF; cdr3_nt: TGTGCCTGGAATGGTGCGGGGGGGCCGTTACTCACAGATACGCAGTATTTT
v_call: TRBV5-1; d_call: -; j_call: TRBJ1-4; clone_size: few; cdr3_aa: CASSQSEKLFF; cdr3_nt: TGCGCCAGCAGCCAGAGTGAAAAACTGTTTTTT
v_call: TRBV11-2; d_call: -; j_call: TRBJ2-2; clone_size: -; cdr3_aa: CASSFQGRVTGELFF; cdr3_nt: TGTGCCAGCAGCTTTCAGGGCAGGGTCACCGGGGAGCTGTTTTTT
v_call: TRBV7-2; d_call: -; j_call: TRBJ2-7; clone_size: -; cdr3_aa: CASSLSTGLNQPHF; cdr3_nt: TGTGCCAGCAGCCTTTCGACAGGCCTAAATCAGCCCCACTTC
v_call: TRBV12-3/TRBV12-4; d_call: TRBD1; j_call: TRBJ1-2; clone_size: -; cdr3_aa: CASSLDGQGVRYTF; cdr3_nt: TGTGCCAGCAGTTTAGATGGACAGGGGGTACGCTACACCTTC
v_call: TRBV5-1; d_call: TRBD1; j_call: TRBJ2-3; clone_size: many; cdr3_aa: CASKGETGGADTQYF; cdr3_nt: TGCGCCAGCAAGGGGGAGACAGGGGGCGCAGATACGCAGTATTTT
v_call: TRBV7-6; d_call: TRBD1; j_call: TRBJ2-7; clone_size: many; cdr3_aa: CASSLGQGRYEQYF; cdr3_nt: TGTGCCAGCAGCTTAGGACAGGGGAGGTACGAGCAGTACTTC